This is a list of T cell receptor beta chains from one sample in a study of blood T cell repertoires in COVID-19. Sequencing was performed with immunoSEQ multiplex PCR; in TCRdb, only in-frame clones are kept and a portion is missing. The sample has over 200,000 clones, about 92% seen once. Sequenced: peripheral blood. Receptors were obtained from a man under 40 with acute or convalescent COVID-19. CDR3s include the opening cysteine and the closing phenylalanine or tryptophan. D genes are given only for firm matches. A row's size may be missing; if present it is once, few, many or a size class.

CDR3aa: CASSPRQGGTEAFF; CDR3nt: TGCGCCAGCAGTCCAAGACAGGGGGGTACTGAAGCTTTCTTT; j_gene: TRBJ1-1; abundance: -; v_gene: TRBV10-1; d_gene: TRBD1
CDR3aa: CASSFGGGGNNQPQHF; CDR3nt: TGTGCCAGCAGTTTCGGAGGGGGGGGTAACAATCAGCCCCAGCATTTT; j_gene: TRBJ1-5; abundance: -; v_gene: TRBV28; d_gene: -
CDR3aa: CASSQPQGLEGGYTF; CDR3nt: TGTGCCAGCAGCCAACCACAGGGGCTAGAAGGTGGCTACACCTTC; j_gene: TRBJ1-2; abundance: -; v_gene: TRBV4-2; d_gene: TRBD1
CDR3aa: CASSLNRVSEAFF; CDR3nt: TGTGCCAGCAGCTTAAATCGAGTATCCGAAGCTTTCTTT; j_gene: TRBJ1-1; abundance: -; v_gene: TRBV7-3; d_gene: -
CDR3aa: CASSLGQGIGEQYF; CDR3nt: TGTGCCAGCAGCTTAGGACAGGGGATCGGCGAGCAGTACTTC; j_gene: TRBJ2-7; abundance: -; v_gene: TRBV7-9; d_gene: TRBD1
CDR3aa: CASSLRYKGAVSPLHF; CDR3nt: TGCGCCAGCAGCCTGAGGTATAAGGGGGCAGTCTCACCCCTCCACTTT; j_gene: TRBJ1-6; abundance: -; v_gene: TRBV4-1; d_gene: TRBD1
CDR3aa: CASSRRAGELFF; CDR3nt: TGTGCCAGCAGTCGGAGGGCCGGGGAGCTGTTTTTT; j_gene: TRBJ2-2; abundance: -; v_gene: TRBV7-3; d_gene: -
CDR3aa: CASRNDRASGNTIYF; CDR3nt: TGTGCCAGCAGAAATGACAGGGCCTCTGGAAACACCATATATTTT; j_gene: TRBJ1-3; abundance: once; v_gene: TRBV6-5; d_gene: TRBD1
CDR3aa: CASLDRGRGNTIYF; CDR3nt: TGTGCCAGTTTGGACAGGGGCAGAGGAAACACCATATATTTT; j_gene: TRBJ1-3; abundance: -; v_gene: TRBV19; d_gene: TRBD1
CDR3aa: CASSERGQGVMRYEQYF; CDR3nt: TGTGCCAGCAGTGAAAGAGGACAGGGGGTAATGCGGTACGAGCAGTACTTC; j_gene: TRBJ2-7; abundance: -; v_gene: TRBV6-1; d_gene: TRBD1
CDR3aa: CASSQTPTPTGEQYF; CDR3nt: TGTGCCAGCAGCCAGACCCCAACCCCGACGGGCGAGCAGTACTTC; j_gene: TRBJ2-7; abundance: -; v_gene: TRBV3-1/TRBV3-2; d_gene: -
CDR3aa: CASSPIRQAGQPQHF; CDR3nt: TGTGCCAGCTCACCAATACGGCAGGCAGGTCAGCCCCAGCATTTT; j_gene: TRBJ1-5; abundance: -; v_gene: TRBV18; d_gene: -
CDR3aa: CASSEFQASTEAFF; CDR3nt: TGTGCCAGCAGTGAATTCCAGGCTTCCACTGAAGCTTTCTTT; j_gene: TRBJ1-1; abundance: few; v_gene: TRBV25-1; d_gene: -
CDR3aa: CASRSGAGGSTDTQYF; CDR3nt: TGTGCCAGCCGTTCCGGTGCGGGGGGTAGCACAGATACGCAGTATTTT; j_gene: TRBJ2-3; abundance: -; v_gene: TRBV28; d_gene: TRBD2
CDR3aa: CASSLSGSYGYTF; CDR3nt: TGTGCCAGCAGCTTGAGCGGCAGCTATGGCTACACCTTC; j_gene: TRBJ1-2; abundance: -; v_gene: TRBV5-6; d_gene: -
CDR3aa: CASSSFRDALGGYNEQFF; CDR3nt: TGTGCCAGCAGCTCCTTCCGGGACGCCTTAGGGGGTTACAATGAGCAGTTCTTC; j_gene: TRBJ2-1; abundance: -; v_gene: TRBV7-9; d_gene: -
CDR3aa: CASSGNRGPGTQYF; CDR3nt: TGTGCCAGCAGCGGAAACCGGGGTCCGGGTACGCAGTATTTT; j_gene: TRBJ2-3; abundance: -; v_gene: TRBV5-6; d_gene: -
CDR3aa: CASSPGLGSTDTQYF; CDR3nt: TGTGCCAGCTCGCCGGGACTAGGAAGCACAGATACGCAGTATTTT; j_gene: TRBJ2-3; abundance: -; v_gene: TRBV18; d_gene: TRBD2
CDR3aa: CASSTQYGYEQYF; CDR3nt: TGCGCCAGCAGCACACAGTACGGCTACGAGCAGTACTTC; j_gene: TRBJ2-7; abundance: -; v_gene: TRBV5-1; d_gene: -
CDR3aa: CASSYSPGRVSNEQFF; CDR3nt: TGTGCCAGCAGTTACTCCCCGGGGAGGGTCAGTAATGAGCAGTTCTTC; j_gene: TRBJ2-1; abundance: -; v_gene: TRBV6-5; d_gene: TRBD2
CDR3aa: CASSLQANTEAFF; CDR3nt: TGTGCCAGCAGTTTACAGGCGAACACTGAAGCTTTCTTT; j_gene: TRBJ1-1; abundance: -; v_gene: TRBV6-5; d_gene: -
CDR3aa: CASSLGQGALPEAFF; CDR3nt: TGTGCCAGCAGTTTGGGACAGGGGGCGCTTCCTGAAGCTTTCTTT; j_gene: TRBJ1-1; abundance: -; v_gene: TRBV27; d_gene: TRBD1
CDR3aa: CSVVIAGGLETQYF; CDR3nt: TGCAGCGTTGTGATAGCGGGAGGGCTAGAGACCCAGTACTTC; j_gene: TRBJ2-5; abundance: -; v_gene: TRBV29-1; d_gene: TRBD2
CDR3aa: CANNGGDRGFNEQFF; CDR3nt: TGTGCCAACAACGGCGGGGACAGGGGGTTTAATGAGCAGTTCTTC; j_gene: TRBJ2-1; abundance: -; v_gene: TRBV2; d_gene: TRBD1
CDR3aa: CASRYNRGWVSYGEQFF; CDR3nt: TGCGCCAGCAGGTACAACAGGGGATGGGTCTCGTACGGTGAGCAGTTCTTC; j_gene: TRBJ2-1; abundance: -; v_gene: TRBV5-1; d_gene: TRBD1
CDR3aa: CASRDWNGYEQFF; CDR3nt: TGTGCCAGCAGGGACTGGAACGGGTATGAGCAGTTCTTC; j_gene: TRBJ2-1; abundance: -; v_gene: TRBV25-1; d_gene: -
CDR3aa: CASSQGLGLSSGNTIYF; CDR3nt: TGCGCCAGCAGCCAAGGGCTGGGACTGAGCTCTGGAAACACCATATATTTT; j_gene: TRBJ1-3; abundance: -; v_gene: TRBV4-1; d_gene: -
CDR3aa: CASNNRGLYEQYF; CDR3nt: TGTGCCAGCAATAACAGGGGGCTTTACGAGCAGTACTTC; j_gene: TRBJ2-7; abundance: once; v_gene: TRBV28; d_gene: TRBD1
CDR3aa: CASSSPGEGRYGYTF; CDR3nt: TGTGCCAGCAGTTCCCCGGGGGAGGGCAGGTATGGCTACACCTTC; j_gene: TRBJ1-2; abundance: -; v_gene: TRBV28; d_gene: -
CDR3aa: CASSERSRVLYEQYF; CDR3nt: TGTGCCAGCAGTGAAAGGTCCAGGGTTCTCTACGAGCAGTACTTC; j_gene: TRBJ2-7; abundance: -; v_gene: TRBV2; d_gene: -
CDR3aa: CASSRTGLAGETQYF; CDR3nt: TGTGCCAGCAGCCGAACCGGACTAGCGGGAGAGACCCAGTACTTC; j_gene: TRBJ2-5; abundance: -; v_gene: TRBV7-3; d_gene: TRBD2
CDR3aa: CASSLRERGRGTEAFF; CDR3nt: TGTGCCAGCAGTTTAAGGGAACGGGGGAGGGGGACTGAAGCTTTCTTT; j_gene: TRBJ1-1; abundance: -; v_gene: TRBV27; d_gene: -
CDR3aa: CASSQGLLGRGEYNEQFF; CDR3nt: TGTGCCAGCAGCCAAGGTTTGCTTGGGCGGGGGGAGTACAATGAGCAGTTCTTC; j_gene: TRBJ2-1; abundance: -; v_gene: TRBV3-1/TRBV3-2; d_gene: TRBD2
CDR3aa: CASSLRPGLAGGLAGELFF; CDR3nt: TGTGCCAGCAGCCTACGTCCGGGACTAGCGGGGGGGCTGGCCGGGGAGCTGTTTTTT; j_gene: TRBJ2-2; abundance: -; v_gene: TRBV11-2; d_gene: TRBD2
CDR3aa: CAWSVIGLPYGYTF; CDR3nt: TGTGCCTGGAGTGTAATAGGACTCCCCTATGGCTACACCTTC; j_gene: TRBJ1-2; abundance: -; v_gene: TRBV30; d_gene: -
CDR3aa: CASRLSGTAGHEQFF; CDR3nt: TGTGCCAGCCGATTGAGCGGGACCGCCGGGCATGAGCAGTTCTTC; j_gene: TRBJ2-1; abundance: -; v_gene: TRBV11-2; d_gene: TRBD2
CDR3aa: CASSLLTGDYGYTF; CDR3nt: TGCGCCAGCAGCTTACTGACAGGGGACTATGGCTACACCTTC; j_gene: TRBJ1-2; abundance: -; v_gene: TRBV5-1; d_gene: TRBD1
CDR3aa: CSVGGQTGEQYF; CDR3nt: TGCAGCGTTGGGGGGCAGACAGGCGAGCAGTACTTC; j_gene: TRBJ2-7; abundance: -; v_gene: TRBV29-1; d_gene: -
CDR3aa: CASSPPGNTDTQYF; CDR3nt: TGTGCCAGCTCACCACCGGGCAACACAGATACGCAGTATTTT; j_gene: TRBJ2-3; abundance: -; v_gene: TRBV18; d_gene: -
CDR3aa: CASSLTGNTEAFF; CDR3nt: TGTGCCAGCAGCTTGACAGGGAACACTGAAGCTTTCTTT; j_gene: TRBJ1-1; abundance: -; v_gene: TRBV5-5; d_gene: -
CDR3aa: CASTPGGANTGELFF; CDR3nt: TGCGCCAGCACGCCGGGCGGGGCTAACACCGGGGAGCTGTTTTTT; j_gene: TRBJ2-2; abundance: -; v_gene: TRBV5-1; d_gene: -
CDR3aa: CASSQGAAGYTF; CDR3nt: TGTGCCAGCAGTCAGGGGGCCGCTGGCTACACCTTC; j_gene: TRBJ1-2; abundance: -; v_gene: TRBV5-4; d_gene: TRBD1